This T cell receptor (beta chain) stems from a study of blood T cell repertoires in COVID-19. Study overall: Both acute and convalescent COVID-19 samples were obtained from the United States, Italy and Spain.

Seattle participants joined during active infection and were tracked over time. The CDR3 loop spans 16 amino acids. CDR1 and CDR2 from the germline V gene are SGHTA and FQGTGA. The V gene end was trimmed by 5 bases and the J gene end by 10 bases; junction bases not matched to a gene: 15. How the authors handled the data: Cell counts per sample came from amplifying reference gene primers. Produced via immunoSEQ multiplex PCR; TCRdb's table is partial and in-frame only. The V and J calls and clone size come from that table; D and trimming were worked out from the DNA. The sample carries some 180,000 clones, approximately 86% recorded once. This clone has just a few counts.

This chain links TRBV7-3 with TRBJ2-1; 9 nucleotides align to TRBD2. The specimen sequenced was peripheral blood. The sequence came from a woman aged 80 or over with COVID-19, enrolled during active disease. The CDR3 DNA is TGTGCCAGCAGCCTCACGGGCGGCGGGGGGGCGCGGGAGCAGTTCTTC. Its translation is CASSLTGGGGAREQFF.